Following are 3 T cell receptor beta chains from one sample sequenced in a study of blood T cell repertoires in COVID-19. Profiled with immunoSEQ multiplex PCR; TCRdb holds only in-frame clones, not every one. The sample yields approximately 200,000 clones, about four fifths seen once. Sequencing was carried out using PBMCs or T cells enriched from blood (not recorded which). Every receptor here comes from a woman aged 25 to 39 who had recovered from COVID-19.

The V gene is TRBV7-2, the J gene TRBJ2-7; D is unclear. The CDR3 runs 13 residues. Germline V gene lookup returns CDR1 SGHTA and CDR2 FQGNSA. V gave up 0 bases and J gave up 2 bases, with 5 bases separating them. The CDR3 nucleotides are TGTGCCAGCAGCTTAGCAGCTACCTACGAGCAGTACTTC. It translates to CASSLAATYEQYF.

This sequence joins TRBV27 and TRBJ1-2; a weak D match, TRBD1 (6 bases). This CDR3 has 15 residues. Germline V gives CDR1 MNHEY, CDR2 SMNVEV (reference sequence). Trimming removed 6 bases at V and 3 bases at J, with 17 bases between. This chain's CDR3 is CASSLTQGGDYGYTF. The CDR3 bases are TGTGCCAGCAGCCTAACACAGGGAGGGGACTATGGCTACACCTTC.

The chain links TRBV28 to TRBJ1-4; D gene uncertain. Germline values: CDR1 MDHEN, CDR2 SYDVKM. This CDR3 contains 12 residues. V lost 1 base, J lost 8 bases, and 5 bases lay in between. CDR3: CASSLFREKLFF. In nucleotides, the CDR3 is TGTGCCAGCAGTTTATTCAGGGAAAAACTGTTTTTT.